Following are 27 T cell receptor beta chains from one sample sequenced in a study of regulatory T cells in long-lasting Graves disease. Time point here: newly diagnosed GD, antithyroid drugs for less than 3 months. PBMC RNA was the source of the TCR library. iRepertoire HTBI primers and Arm-PCR of CDR3 regions built TCR beta libraries. Using its own MiXCR run on the multiplex PCR reads, TCRdb lists one record per CDR3 protein. The repertoire holds around 400,000 distinct CDR3 sequences, with 15% as singletons. These data were also reused for a study on T cells in Graves' hyperthyroidism and ophthalmopathy.

Sequenced here: peripheral blood mononuclear cells (PBMCs), sampled at new diagnosis, from a patient treated with antithyroid drugs. These receptors all come from a woman aged 40 to 50 with Graves disease.

The chain employs TRBV29-1 and TRBJ2-1; TRBD2 aligns across 8 bases. Germline CDR1 reads SQVTM; CDR2 reads ANQGSEA. With 0 bases clipped from V and 9 bases from J, the junction kept 22 bases outside the gene matches. The CDR3 spans 19 residues. The CDR3, as DNA: TGCAGCGTTGAAGATCTTCTCGTACGGGAGGTCCCGGGGGGGGGTGAGCAGTTCTTC. It yields the protein CSVEDLLVREVPGGGEQFF.

This clonotype was seen more than once but under ten times. This chain joins TRBV3-1 and TRBJ2-5; 8 bases align to TRBD2. CDR1 and CDR2 (germline): LGHDT, YNNKEL (reference sequence). V shed 4 bases, J shed 5 bases, and the junction held 9 bases outside the gene matches. This CDR3 has 15 residues. The CDR3 region is CASSPRTSSQETQYF. Here the CDR3 DNA reads TGTGCCAGCAGCCCCCGGACTAGCTCTCAGGAGACCCAGTACTTC.

This clonotype was counted ten times or more. This rearrangement joins TRBV29-1 to TRBJ1-1; no definite D call. CDR1 is SQVTM and CDR2 is ANQGSEA in the germline V gene. Trimming shortened V by 6 bases and J by 3 bases, and 14 bases separated the two germline ends. The length of the CDR3 is 13 residues. CDR3 DNA sequence: TGCAGCGTACAGTACTCTCGGGACACTGAAGCTTTCTTT. Translation gives CSVQYSRDTEAFF.

The sample holds many counts of this clonotype. This chain links TRBV30 with TRBJ2-5; 10 nucleotides agree with TRBD2. V was pared by 3 bases and J by 4 bases, with 14 bases of the junction left unmatched. CDR3 length equals 17 residues. From germline, CDR1 is GTSNPN and CDR2 SVGIG (reference sequence). The CDR3: CAWSKHLAGELSETQYF. The DNA for the CDR3 is TGTGCCTGGAGCAAACATCTAGCGGGAGAGCTTTCAGAGACCCAGTACTTC.

This clonotype appeared many times. The chain combines TRBV27 with TRBJ2-7; a weak D match, TRBD2 (5 bases). The CDR3 sequence is 14 residues long. CDR1 and CDR2 from the germline V gene are MNHEY and SMNVEV (reference sequence). V was shortened by 5 bases and J by 7 bases, with 18 bases between the two germline ends. CDR3 DNA sequence: TGTGCCAGCAGTGCGAGGGCCAATAGTTATGAGCAGTACTTC. Translated: CASSARANSYEQYF.

This clonotype came up many times. This chain joins TRBV28 and TRBJ1-5; unclear D gene. The CDR3 sequence is 13 residues long. The V end was cut by 2 bases, the J end by 2 bases, with 4 bases between. CDR1 is MDHEN and CDR2 is SYDVKM in the germline V gene. The CDR3 reads CASSLHRNQPQHF. CDR3 in DNA: TGTGCCAGCAGTTTACACCGCAATCAGCCCCAGCATTTT.

This clonotype was observed a handful of times. The chain combines TRBV20-1 with TRBJ2-1, with 13 bases that match TRBD2. The germline CDR1 and CDR2 sequences are DFQATT and SNEGSKA (reference sequence). This CDR3 comprises 16 residues. The trim removed 0 bases at V and 8 bases at J, leaving 7 bases unmatched. Here the CDR3 DNA reads TGCAGTGCTAGAGATAGGACTAGCGGGAGAGTCGATGAGCAGTTCTTC. Its translation: CSARDRTSGRVDEQFF.

Only a few counts were recorded for this clonotype. The chain employs TRBV6-5 and TRBJ1-2; 11 nucleotides line up with TRBD1. CDR1 is MNHEY, CDR2 SVGAGI, per germline. V shed 0 bases and J 6 bases; nucleotides not matched to a gene: 9. CDR3 length: 17 residues. CDR3 sequence reads: CASSYSDRGLIEDGYTF. The CDR3 DNA follows: TGTGCCAGCAGTTACTCGGACAGGGGGCTTATCGAAGATGGCTACACCTTC.

A note on this clonotype: The likely explanation is a read error, given a far larger clone one base away. The rearrangement joins TRBV7-2 to TRBJ2-5; D is uncertain. The V and J ends lost 2 bases and 1 base respectively, with 8 bases between them. Germline-derived CDR1 and CDR2 are SGHTA and FQGNSA. This CDR3 contains 14 residues. The CDR3: CASSLTAVQETQYF. CDR3 coding DNA: TGTGCCAGCAGCTTAACGGCAGTCCAAGAGACCCAGTACTTC.

The sample holds a few counts of this clonotype. Since a much larger clone is just one base distant, this may be a read error. The chain joins TRBV7-9 to TRBJ2-3; a weak D match, TRBD1 (6 bases). The CDR3 loop spans 14 amino acids. V was pared by 5 bases and J by 2 bases, with 11 bases between. Germline V gene sequence: CDR1 SEHNR, CDR2 FQNEAQ (reference sequence). In DNA, the CDR3 is TGTGCCAGCAGCCCCGGACAGTACACAGATACGCAGTATTTT. This gives the protein CASSPGQYTDTQYF.

The V and J genes are TRBV5-1 and TRBJ1-3; D unresolved. From germline, CDR1 is SGHRS and CDR2 YFSETQ. CDR3 length equals 15 residues. V was shortened by 5 bases and J by 2 bases, with 14 bases between the two germline ends. The CDR3 loop is CASRPGPGAGNTIYF. As DNA, the CDR3 is TGCGCCAGCAGGCCAGGTCCCGGAGCTGGAAACACCATATATTTT.

This clonotype was seen at least ten times. The V gene is TRBV28, the J gene TRBJ2-4; no clear D gene. Germline lookup yields CDR1 MDHEN and CDR2 SYDVKM. V lost 8 bases, J lost 4 bases, and 12 bases lay in between. This CDR3 contains 13 residues. In nucleotides, the CDR3 is TGTGCCAGCCGCACGCCGGCAAAAAACATTCAGTACTTC. Encoded protein: CASRTPAKNIQYF.

This clonotype has a count of ten or more. The rearrangement uses TRBV11-3 and TRBJ2-7, with 12 nucleotides matching TRBD2. Trimming removed 0 bases from V and 2 bases from J; junction bases left unmatched: 2. In germline, CDR1 is SGHNT, CDR2 YENEEA. The CDR3 length is 16 residues. This chain's CDR3 is CASSLDRLAGAYEQYF. In DNA form, the CDR3 reads TGTGCCAGCAGCTTAGATCGACTAGCGGGAGCCTACGAGCAGTACTTC. The full variable domain, in which reference TRBV11-3 and TRBJ2-7 provide the parts outside the CDR3, is EAGVVQSPRYKIIEKKQPVAFWCNPISGHNTLYWYLQNLGQGPELLIRYENEEAVDDSQLPKDRFSAERLKGVDSTLKIQPAELGDSAVYLCASSLDRLAGAYEQYFGPGTRLTVT.

There are many counts of this clonotype. This sequence joins TRBV2 and TRBJ2-3; TRBD2 matches at 9 bases. The V and J ends lost 2 bases and 4 bases, in that order; junction bases with no gene match: 4. The CDR3 runs to 15 residues. Per germline, CDR1 SNHLY and CDR2 FYNNEI. The CDR3 DNA reads as TGTGCCAGCAGTGAAAGGTTAGCGGGAGCAGATACGCAGTATTTT. Translation gives CASSERLAGADTQYF. Supplemented by reference TRBV2 and TRBJ2-3, the full variable domain reads EPEVTQTPSHQVTQMGQEVILRCVPISNHLYFYWYRQILGQKVEFLVSFYNNEISEKSEIFDDQFSVERPDGSNFTLKIRSTKLEDSAMYFCASSERLAGADTQYFGPGTRLTVL.

This clonotype was detected many times. This sequence joins TRBV20-1 and TRBJ2-5, with unresolved D. Looked up from germline, CDR1 is DFQATT and CDR2 is SNEGSKA (reference sequence). V lost 3 bases, J lost 2 bases, and 13 bases lay in between. The length of the CDR3 is 14 residues. The CDR3 is CSASSQTNQETQYF. The CDR3 DNA sequence: TGCAGTGCTAGCAGCCAGACAAATCAAGAGACCCAGTACTTC.

This clonotype has at least ten counts. The chain links TRBV6-2 or TRBV6-3 to TRBJ1-2; 8 nucleotides align to TRBD1. V dropped 0 bases and J dropped 8; count of bases not matched to a gene: 8. CDR1 is MNHEY and CDR2 is SVGEGT in the germline V gene. The CDR3 has 15 amino acids. The CDR3 sequence is CASSYSGRGHSGYTF. In nucleotides, the CDR3 is TGTGCCAGCAGTTACTCCGGCAGGGGGCATTCGGGCTACACCTTC.

The chain recombines TRBV24-1 with TRBJ2-7; 7 bases line up with TRBD1. The junction had 7 bases not matched to a gene; V was cut back by 4 bases and J by 8 bases. The CDR3 length is 13 residues. CDR1 and CDR2 (germline): KGHDR, SFDVKD. The CDR3 DNA reads as TGTGCCACCAGTGAAAAAGACAGGGCGAAGCAGTACTTC. This gives the protein CATSEKDRAKQYF.

This clonotype was seen repeatedly, ten times or more. The CDR3 here is CASTPGTGITGELFF. Here the CDR3 DNA reads TGTGCCAGCACACCCGGGACAGGGATCACCGGGGAGCTGTTTTTT. The chain employs TRBV6-1 and TRBJ2-2, with 9 bases that match TRBD1. CDR1 is MNHNS and CDR2 is SASEGT in the germline V gene. J gave up 4 bases and V 7 bases, and 7 bases lay outside the gene matches. The CDR3 extends over 15 amino acids.

The chain couples TRBV20-1 to TRBJ2-3; 7 positions match TRBD2. The CDR3 is made up of 15 amino acids. Germline CDR1 is DFQATT and CDR2 is SNEGSKA (reference sequence). The V segment lost 3 bases and the J segment 0 bases; nucleotides outside the gene matches: 6. In DNA, the CDR3 is TGCAGTGCTAGGCTCCCGGGACTAAGCACAGATACGCAGTATTTT. It yields the protein CSARLPGLSTDTQYF.

This clonotype was observed a few times. V is TRBV14 and J is TRBJ2-7, with D possibly matching TRBD2 (5 bases). The CDR3 totals 16 residues. Germline V lookup: CDR1 SGHDN, CDR2 FVKESK. The V gene lost 3 bases and the J gene lost 4 bases, with 19 bases spanning the gap. This CDR3 is CASSQGGLLGAYEQYF. The CDR3 DNA is TGTGCCAGCAGCCAGGGCGGCTTACTAGGTGCTTACGAGCAGTACTTC.

This clonotype was picked up a small number of times. The rearrangement links TRBV29-1 to TRBJ1-1; D may be TRBD1 (6 bases). Looked up from germline, CDR1 is SQVTM and CDR2 is ANQGSEA. CDR3 length: 16 residues. Deletions cut 0 bases from V and 5 bases from J, with 19 bases between. CDR3 DNA: TGCAGCGTTGAAGATGTCCGAGGGAGGGGGAGGACTGAAGCTTTCTTT. This encodes CSVEDVRGRGRTEAFF. The entire variable domain, with the rest obtained from reference TRBV29-1 and TRBJ1-1, is as follows: SAVISQKPSRDICQRGTSLTIQCQVDSQVTMMFWYRQQPGQSLTLIATANQGSEATYESGFVIDKFPISRPNLTFSTLTVSNMSPEDSSIYLCSVEDVRGRGRTEAFFGQGTRLTVV.

This clonotype turned up a few times. CDR3 coding DNA: TGCAGTGCTAGAGGGGGCGGGAGGGGGAGCTCCTACAATGAGCAGTTCTTC. Its protein is CSARGGGRGSSYNEQFF. The J gene is TRBJ2-1, the V gene TRBV20-1; 9 bases match TRBD2. The CDR3 has 17 residues. The germline V gene has CDR1 DFQATT and CDR2 SNEGSKA (reference sequence). Trimming at V came to 1 base and at J to 0 bases, leaving 7 bases not matched to a gene.

In this sample, this clonotype turned up many times. This chain links TRBV7-8 with TRBJ2-1, with a possible D match to TRBD2 (5 bases). The CDR3 spans 14 residues. With 2 bases removed from V and 8 bases from J, the gap between germline ends came to 13 bases. Germline V gene sequence: CDR1 SGHVS, CDR2 FQNEAQ. The CDR3 here is CASSLITARDEQFF. The CDR3 DNA sequence: TGTGCCAGCAGCTTAATAACAGCGAGGGATGAGCAGTTCTTC. The full variable domain, its missing parts supplied by reference TRBV7-8 and TRBJ2-1, is GAGVSQSPRYKVAKRGQDVALRCDPISGHVSLFWYQQALGQGPEFLTYFQNEAQLDKSGLPSDRFFAERPEGSVSTLKIQRTQQEDSAVYLCASSLITARDEQFFGPGTRLTVL.

There are many counts of this clonotype. This rearrangement joins TRBV6-2 or TRBV6-3 to TRBJ2-1; D is possibly TRBD1 (6 bases). Germline V gene sequence: CDR1 MNHEY, CDR2 SVGEGT. The V and J ends lost 7 bases and 0 bases respectively, with 13 bases between them. The CDR3 contains 15 residues. Written as DNA, the CDR3 is TGTGCCAGCAACCGACAGGACCTCTCCTACAATGAGCAGTTCTTC. Its protein is CASNRQDLSYNEQFF.

This clonotype was seen more than once but under ten times. The J gene is TRBJ2-1, the V gene TRBV7-9; D may be TRBD1 (5 bases). This CDR3 is built from 12 residues. The germline V and J ends were trimmed by 7 bases and 7 bases, with 11 bases remaining between them. Germline values: CDR1 SEHNR, CDR2 FQNEAQ (reference sequence). Written as DNA, the CDR3 is TGTGCCAGCAACCAGGGTTGGAATGAGCAGTTCTTC. As protein: CASNQGWNEQFF.

The chain carries TRBV29-1 and TRBJ1-2; no reliable D call. V was pared by 7 bases and J by 5 bases, with 14 bases between. The CDR3 is 12 amino acids. CDR1 and CDR2 (germline): SQVTM, ANQGSEA. CDR3 sequence reads: CSADPSGYGYTF. For the CDR3, the DNA is TGCAGCGCTGACCCCAGCGGGTATGGCTACACCTTC.

The V gene is TRBV29-1, the J gene TRBJ1-4; 8 bases are shared with TRBD1. This CDR3 region has 13 residues. Germline V gene data show CDR1 as SQVTM and CDR2 as ANQGSEA. V lost 7 bases to trimming and J lost 7 bases; unmatched junction nucleotides: 8. CDR3 sequence: CSAAGQGSEKLFF. The CDR3 DNA reads as TGCAGCGCCGCCGGACAGGGTTCTGAAAAACTGTTTTTT.